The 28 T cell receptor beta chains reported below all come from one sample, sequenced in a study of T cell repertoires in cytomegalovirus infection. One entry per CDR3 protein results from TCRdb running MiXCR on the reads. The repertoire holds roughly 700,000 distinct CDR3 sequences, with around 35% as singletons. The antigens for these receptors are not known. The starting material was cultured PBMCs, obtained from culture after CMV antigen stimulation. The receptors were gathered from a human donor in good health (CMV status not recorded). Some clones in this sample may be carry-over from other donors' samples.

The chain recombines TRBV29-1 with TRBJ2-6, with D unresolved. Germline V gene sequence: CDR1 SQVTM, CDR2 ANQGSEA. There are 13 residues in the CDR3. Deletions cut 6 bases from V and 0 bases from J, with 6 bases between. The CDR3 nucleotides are TGCAGCGTCAGCAGCTCTGGGGCCAACGTCCTGACTTTC. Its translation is CSVSSSGANVLTF. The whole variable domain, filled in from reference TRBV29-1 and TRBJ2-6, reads SAVISQKPSRDICQRGTSLTIQCQVDSQVTMMFWYRQQPGQSLTLIATANQGSEATYESGFVIDKFPISRPNLTFSTLTVSNMSPEDSSIYLCSVSSSGANVLTFGAGSRLTVL.

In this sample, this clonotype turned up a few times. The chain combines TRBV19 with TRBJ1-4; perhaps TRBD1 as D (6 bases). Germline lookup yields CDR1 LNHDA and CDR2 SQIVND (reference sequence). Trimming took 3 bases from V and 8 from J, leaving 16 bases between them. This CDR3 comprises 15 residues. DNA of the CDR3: TGTGCCAGTAGTATCTGGGGGCCCCTCTCCGAAAAACTGTTTTTT. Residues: CASSIWGPLSEKLFF.

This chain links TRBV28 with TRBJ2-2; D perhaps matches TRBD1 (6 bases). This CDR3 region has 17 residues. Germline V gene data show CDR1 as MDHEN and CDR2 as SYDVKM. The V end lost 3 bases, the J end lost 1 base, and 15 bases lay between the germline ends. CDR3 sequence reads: CASSFPRQVRNTGELFF. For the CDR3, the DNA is TGTGCCAGCAGTTTTCCCCGACAGGTTCGGAACACCGGGGAGCTGTTTTTT.

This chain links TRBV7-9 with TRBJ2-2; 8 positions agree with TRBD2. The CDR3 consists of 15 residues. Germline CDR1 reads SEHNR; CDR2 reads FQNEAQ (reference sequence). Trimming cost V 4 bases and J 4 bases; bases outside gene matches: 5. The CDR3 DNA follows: TGTGCCAGCAGCTCGGGGGGGAGTCGCACCGGGGAGCTGTTTTTT. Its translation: CASSSGGSRTGELFF.

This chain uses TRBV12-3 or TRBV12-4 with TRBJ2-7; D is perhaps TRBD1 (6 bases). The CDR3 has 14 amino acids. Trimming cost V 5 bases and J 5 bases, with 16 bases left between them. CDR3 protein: CASSRRGRGHEQYF. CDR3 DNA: TGTGCCAGCAGTAGAAGGGGCAGGGGCCACGAGCAGTACTTC.

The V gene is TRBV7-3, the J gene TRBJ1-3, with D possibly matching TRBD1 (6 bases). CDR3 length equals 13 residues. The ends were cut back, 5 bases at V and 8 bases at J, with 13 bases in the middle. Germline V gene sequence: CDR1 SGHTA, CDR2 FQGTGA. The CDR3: CASSNTGRDTIYF. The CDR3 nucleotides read TGTGCCAGCAGCAACACAGGGCGAGACACCATATATTTT.

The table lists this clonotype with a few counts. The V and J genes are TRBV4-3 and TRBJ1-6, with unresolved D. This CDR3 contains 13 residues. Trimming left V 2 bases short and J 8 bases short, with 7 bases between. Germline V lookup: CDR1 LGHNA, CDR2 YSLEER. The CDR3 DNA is TGCGCCAGCAGCCAAACAGTGTATTCACCCCTCCACTTT. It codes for CASSQTVYSPLHF.

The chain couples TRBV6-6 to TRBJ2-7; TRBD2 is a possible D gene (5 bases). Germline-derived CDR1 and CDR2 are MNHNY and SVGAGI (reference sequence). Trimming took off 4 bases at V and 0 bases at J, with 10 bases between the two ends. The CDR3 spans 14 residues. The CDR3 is CASSWAGNSYEQYF. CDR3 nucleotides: TGTGCCAGCAGTTGGGCCGGGAACTCCTACGAGCAGTACTTC.

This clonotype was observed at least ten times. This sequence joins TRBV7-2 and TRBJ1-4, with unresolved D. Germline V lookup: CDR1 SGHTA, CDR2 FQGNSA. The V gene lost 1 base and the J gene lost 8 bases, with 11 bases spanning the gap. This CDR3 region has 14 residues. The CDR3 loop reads CASSLEGLGEKLFF. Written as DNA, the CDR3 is TGTGCCAGCAGCTTAGAGGGATTAGGCGAAAAACTGTTTTTT.

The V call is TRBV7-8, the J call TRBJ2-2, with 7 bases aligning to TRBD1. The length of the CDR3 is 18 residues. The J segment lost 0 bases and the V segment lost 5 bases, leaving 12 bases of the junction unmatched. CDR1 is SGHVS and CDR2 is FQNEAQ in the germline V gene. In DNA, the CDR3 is TGTGCCAGCAGCCCAAGGACAGGCACCCTCGCGAACACCGGGGAGCTGTTTTTT. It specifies CASSPRTGTLANTGELFF. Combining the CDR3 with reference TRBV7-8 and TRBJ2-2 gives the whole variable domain GAGVSQSPRYKVAKRGQDVALRCDPISGHVSLFWYQQALGQGPEFLTYFQNEAQLDKSGLPSDRFFAERPEGSVSTLKIQRTQQEDSAVYLCASSPRTGTLANTGELFFGEGSRLTVL.

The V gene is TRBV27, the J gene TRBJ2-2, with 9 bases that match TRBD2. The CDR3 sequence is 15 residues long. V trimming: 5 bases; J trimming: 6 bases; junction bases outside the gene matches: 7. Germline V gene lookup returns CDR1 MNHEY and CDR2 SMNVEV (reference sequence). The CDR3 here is CASSLLAGDPGELFF. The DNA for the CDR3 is TGTGCCAGCAGTCTATTAGCGGGAGATCCCGGGGAGCTGTTTTTT.

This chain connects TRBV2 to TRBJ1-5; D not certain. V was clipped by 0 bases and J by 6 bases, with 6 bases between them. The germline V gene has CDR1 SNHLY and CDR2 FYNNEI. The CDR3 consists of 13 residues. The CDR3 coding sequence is TGTGCCAGCAGTGAAGCGCAAGTTCAGCCCCAGCATTTT. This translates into CASSEAQVQPQHF.

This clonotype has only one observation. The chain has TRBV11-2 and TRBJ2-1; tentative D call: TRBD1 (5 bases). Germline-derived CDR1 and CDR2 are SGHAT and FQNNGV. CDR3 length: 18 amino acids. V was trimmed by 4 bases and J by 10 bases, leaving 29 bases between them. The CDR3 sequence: CASSSKGLAIRGIGEQFF. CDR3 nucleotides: TGTGCCAGCAGCTCTAAAGGGTTGGCGATAAGGGGAATAGGGGAGCAGTTCTTC.

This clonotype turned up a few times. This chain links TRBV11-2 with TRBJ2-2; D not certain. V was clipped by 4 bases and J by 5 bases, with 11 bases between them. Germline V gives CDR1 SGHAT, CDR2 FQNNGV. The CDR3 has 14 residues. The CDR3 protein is CASSSMARTGELFF. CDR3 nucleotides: TGTGCCAGCAGCTCCATGGCGAGAACCGGGGAGCTGTTTTTT.

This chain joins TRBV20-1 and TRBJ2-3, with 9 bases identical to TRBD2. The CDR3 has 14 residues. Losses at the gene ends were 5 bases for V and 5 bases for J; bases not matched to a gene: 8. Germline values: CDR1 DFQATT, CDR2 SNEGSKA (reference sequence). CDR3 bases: TGCAGTGCTCCGGCTAGCGGGAATGGAGATACGCAGTATTTT. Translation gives CSAPASGNGDTQYF.

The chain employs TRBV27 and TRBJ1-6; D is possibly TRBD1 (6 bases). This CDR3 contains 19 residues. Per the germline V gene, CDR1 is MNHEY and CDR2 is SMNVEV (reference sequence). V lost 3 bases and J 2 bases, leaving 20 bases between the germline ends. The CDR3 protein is CASSFRGAYPPTYNSPLHF. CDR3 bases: TGTGCCAGCAGTTTCCGGGGGGCATACCCCCCAACCTATAATTCACCCCTCCACTTT.

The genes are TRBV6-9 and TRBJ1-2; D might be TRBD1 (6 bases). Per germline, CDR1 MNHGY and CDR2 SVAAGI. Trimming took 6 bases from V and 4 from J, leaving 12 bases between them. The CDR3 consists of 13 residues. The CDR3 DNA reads TGTGCCAGCAGGAGAGGACAGACCTATGGCTACACCTTC. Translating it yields CASRRGQTYGYTF.

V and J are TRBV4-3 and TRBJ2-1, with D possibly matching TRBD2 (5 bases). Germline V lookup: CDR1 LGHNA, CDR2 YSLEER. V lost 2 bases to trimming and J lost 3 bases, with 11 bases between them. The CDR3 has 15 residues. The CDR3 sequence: CASSQFGLDYNEQFF. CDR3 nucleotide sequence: TGCGCCAGCAGCCAATTCGGACTCGACTACAATGAGCAGTTCTTC.

This CDR3 is CASSAHLSEWARTDTQYF. CDR3 nucleotides: TGTGCCAGCAGCGCCCATCTATCAGAGTGGGCCCGCACAGATACGCAGTATTTT. This chain links TRBV7-2 with TRBJ2-3; no clear D gene. Germline V lookup: CDR1 SGHTA, CDR2 FQGNSA. V lost 5 bases and J 1 base, leaving 22 bases between the germline ends. CDR3 length: 18 residues.

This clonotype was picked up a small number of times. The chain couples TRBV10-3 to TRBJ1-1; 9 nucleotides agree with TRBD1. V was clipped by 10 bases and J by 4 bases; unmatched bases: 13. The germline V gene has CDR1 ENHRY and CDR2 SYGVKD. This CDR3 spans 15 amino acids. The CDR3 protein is CATGNRDRVFTEAFF. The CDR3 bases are TGTGCCACCGGAAACCGGGACAGGGTATTCACTGAAGCTTTCTTT.

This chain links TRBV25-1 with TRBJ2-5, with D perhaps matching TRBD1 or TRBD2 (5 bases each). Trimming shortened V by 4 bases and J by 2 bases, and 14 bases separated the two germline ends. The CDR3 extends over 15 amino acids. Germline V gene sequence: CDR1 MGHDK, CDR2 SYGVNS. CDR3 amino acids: CASSGLPGAQETQYF. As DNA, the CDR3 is TGTGCCAGCAGTGGTCTACCCGGGGCACAAGAGACCCAGTACTTC.

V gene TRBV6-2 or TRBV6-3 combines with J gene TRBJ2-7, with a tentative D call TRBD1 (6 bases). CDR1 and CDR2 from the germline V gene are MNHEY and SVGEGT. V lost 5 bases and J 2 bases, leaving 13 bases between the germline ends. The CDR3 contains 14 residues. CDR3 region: CASSAAGVAYEQYF. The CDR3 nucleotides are TGTGCCAGCAGTGCCGCAGGGGTGGCCTACGAGCAGTACTTC.

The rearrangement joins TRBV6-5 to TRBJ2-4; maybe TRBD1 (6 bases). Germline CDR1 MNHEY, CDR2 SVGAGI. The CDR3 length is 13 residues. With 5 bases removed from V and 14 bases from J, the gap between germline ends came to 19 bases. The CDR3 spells CASSKTDSPKEYF. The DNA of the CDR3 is TGTGCCAGCAGTAAAACGGACAGCCCGAAGGAGTACTTC.

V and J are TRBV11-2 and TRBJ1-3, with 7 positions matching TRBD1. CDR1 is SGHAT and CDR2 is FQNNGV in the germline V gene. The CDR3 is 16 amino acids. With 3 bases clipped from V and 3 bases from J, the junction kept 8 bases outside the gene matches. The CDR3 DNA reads TGTGCCAGCAGCTTGAGTCCGGGACAGCGTGGAAACACCATATATTTT. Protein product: CASSLSPGQRGNTIYF.

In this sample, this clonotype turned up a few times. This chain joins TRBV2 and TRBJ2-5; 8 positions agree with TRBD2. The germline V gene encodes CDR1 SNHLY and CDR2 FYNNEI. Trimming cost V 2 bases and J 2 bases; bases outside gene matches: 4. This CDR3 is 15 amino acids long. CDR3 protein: CASSELLAGQETQYF. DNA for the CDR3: TGTGCCAGCAGTGAACTGTTAGCGGGGCAAGAGACCCAGTACTTC.

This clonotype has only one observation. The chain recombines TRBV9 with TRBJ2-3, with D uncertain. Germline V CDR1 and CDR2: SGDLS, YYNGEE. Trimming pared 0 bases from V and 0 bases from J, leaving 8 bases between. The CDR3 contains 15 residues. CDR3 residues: CASSVGPISTDTQYF. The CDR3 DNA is TGTGCCAGCAGCGTAGGCCCTATTAGCACAGATACGCAGTATTTT. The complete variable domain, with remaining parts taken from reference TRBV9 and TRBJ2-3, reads DSGVTQTPKHLITATGQRVTLRCSPRSGDLSVYWYQQSLDQGLQFLIQYYNGEERAKGNILERFSAQQFPDLHSELNLSSLELGDSALYFCASSVGPISTDTQYFGPGTRLTVL.

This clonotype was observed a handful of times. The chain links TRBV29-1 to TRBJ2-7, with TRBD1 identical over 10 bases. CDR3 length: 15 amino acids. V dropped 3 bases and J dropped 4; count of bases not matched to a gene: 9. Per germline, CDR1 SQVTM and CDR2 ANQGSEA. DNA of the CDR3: TGCAGCGTTGATAAACGGGACAGGGGATTATACGAGCAGTACTTC. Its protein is CSVDKRDRGLYEQYF.

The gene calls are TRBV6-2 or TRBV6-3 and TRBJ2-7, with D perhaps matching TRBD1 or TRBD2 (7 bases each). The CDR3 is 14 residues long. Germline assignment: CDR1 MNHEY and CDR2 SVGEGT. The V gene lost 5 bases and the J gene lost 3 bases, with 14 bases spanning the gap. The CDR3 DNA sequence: TGTGCCAGCAGTGGACCAGGGGGGGACTACGAGCAGTACTTC. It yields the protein CASSGPGGDYEQYF.